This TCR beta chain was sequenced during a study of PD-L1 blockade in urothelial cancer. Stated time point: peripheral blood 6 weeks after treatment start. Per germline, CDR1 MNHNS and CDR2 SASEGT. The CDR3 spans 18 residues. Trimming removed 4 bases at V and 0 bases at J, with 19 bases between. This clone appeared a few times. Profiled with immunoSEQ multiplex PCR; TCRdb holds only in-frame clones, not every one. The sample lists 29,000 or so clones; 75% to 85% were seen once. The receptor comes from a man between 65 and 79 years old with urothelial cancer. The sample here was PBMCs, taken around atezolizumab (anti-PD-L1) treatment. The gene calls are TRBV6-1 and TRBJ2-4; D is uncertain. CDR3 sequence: CASSVNLGRPLAKNIQYF. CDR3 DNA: TGTGCCAGCAGTGTGAATCTAGGCAGACCACTAGCCAAAAACATTCAGTACTTC.